A single sample is the source of the 12 T cell receptor beta chains below, sequenced in a study of T-cell memory formation after mild COVID-19. TCRdb used MiXCR to reprocess the 5' RACE reads, holding one entry per CDR3 protein. Among under 650,000 distinct CDR3 sequences listed, roughly 17% were seen once. Sequenced sample: PBMCs or a T cell subset sorted from them (not recorded which). The receptors originated from an adult woman who had mild COVID-19 (a few samples of this study predate the infection). Cell type and time point are not known.

The gene calls are TRBV6-5 and TRBJ2-6; D remains ambiguous. Trimming pared 0 bases from V and 0 bases from J, leaving 12 bases between. The V gene's germline CDR1 is MNHEY and CDR2 SVGAGI. CDR3 length equals 18 residues. The CDR3 DNA reads as TGTGCCAGCAGTTACTCAGGCAGTCGATACTCTGGGGCCAACGTCCTGACTTTC. Its protein product is CASSYSGSRYSGANVLTF.

This clonotype appeared many times. The rearrangement links TRBV5-1 to TRBJ2-1; 7 bases fit TRBD2. CDR1 is SGHRS, CDR2 YFSETQ, per germline. The V segment lost 1 base and the J segment 7 bases; nucleotides outside the gene matches: 2. The CDR3 is made up of 13 amino acids. The CDR3 DNA is TGCGCCAGCAGCTTGTTCGGGGGGAATGAGCAGTTCTTC. Translated, it gives CASSLFGGNEQFF.

This clonotype has more than one count but fewer than ten. V usage is TRBV7-8 and J usage is TRBJ2-1; 8 bases are a match to TRBD2. J lost 0 bases, V lost 4 bases, and 8 bases had no gene match. In germline, CDR1 is SGHVS, CDR2 FQNEAQ. The CDR3 has 17 residues. CDR3 sequence reads: CASSSRGGQRSYNEQFF. CDR3 DNA: TGTGCCAGCAGCTCCCGGGGGGGGCAGCGCTCCTACAATGAGCAGTTCTTC.

The rearrangement joins TRBV29-1 to TRBJ2-5, with 9 bases aligning to TRBD2. V trimming: 3 bases; J trimming: 0 bases; junction bases outside the gene matches: 5. The CDR3 has 15 residues. Germline V gene data show CDR1 as SQVTM and CDR2 as ANQGSEA. The CDR3 sequence: CSVDNAGGHQETQYF. The CDR3 nucleotides are TGCAGCGTTGATAATGCGGGGGGGCACCAAGAGACCCAGTACTTC.

This clonotype was seen a few times. V gene TRBV5-6 combines with J gene TRBJ1-5; tentatively, D is TRBD1 (5 bases). The germline gives CDR1 SGHDT, CDR2 YYEEEE. V dropped 4 bases and J dropped 0 bases, with 14 bases sitting between them. CDR3 size: 16 residues. CDR3 sequence (DNA): TGTGCCAGCAGCAGTAGGGGATATTATAGCAATCAGCCCCAGCATTTT. Translating it yields CASSSRGYYSNQPQHF. Drawing the rest from reference TRBV5-6 and TRBJ1-5, the complete variable domain is DAGVTQSPTHLIKTRGQQVTLRCSPKSGHDTVSWYQQALGQGPQFIFQYYEEEERQRGNFPDRFSGHQFPNYSSELNVNALLLGDSALYLCASSSRGYYSNQPQHFGDGTRLSIL.

The chain uses TRBV5-1 and TRBJ1-1; D possibly corresponds to TRBD1 (5 bases). Germline V gene lookup returns CDR1 SGHRS and CDR2 YFSETQ. The germline V and J ends were trimmed by 0 bases and 5 bases, with 11 bases remaining between them. The CDR3 spans 14 residues. The CDR3 DNA follows: TGCGCCAGCAGCTTGGCCTACGGGGGAACTGAAGCTTTCTTT. Its translation is CASSLAYGGTEAFF. Full variable domain (rest looked up from reference TRBV5-1 and TRBJ1-1): KAGVTQTPRYLIKTRGQQVTLSCSPISGHRSVSWYQQTPGQGLQFLFEYFSETQRNKGNFPGRFSGRQFSNSRSEMNVSTLELGDSALYLCASSLAYGGTEAFFGQGTRLTVV.

The chain links TRBV5-6 to TRBJ2-5; 9 bases map to TRBD2. With V trimmed by 0 bases and J by 5 bases, 8 bases remained unmatched. CDR3 length: 16 amino acids. The germline gives CDR1 SGHDT, CDR2 YYEEEE. CDR3 protein: CASSLAGRGGRETQYF. The CDR3 DNA is TGTGCCAGCAGCTTGGCGGGGCGGGGGGGCCGTGAGACCCAGTACTTC. The whole variable domain, filled in from reference TRBV5-6 and TRBJ2-5, reads DAGVTQSPTHLIKTRGQQVTLRCSPKSGHDTVSWYQQALGQGPQFIFQYYEEEERQRGNFPDRFSGHQFPNYSSELNVNALLLGDSALYLCASSLAGRGGRETQYFGPGTRLLVL.

This clonotype has more than one count but fewer than ten. The chain recombines TRBV9 with TRBJ2-1, with 8 nucleotides matching TRBD2. The CDR3 totals 15 residues. CDR1 and CDR2 from the germline V gene are SGDLS and YYNGEE. With 2 bases clipped from V and 1 base from J, the junction kept 2 bases outside the gene matches. In nucleotides, the CDR3 is TGTGCCAGCAGCGTCGTAGCGGGGTCCTACAATGAGCAGTTCTTC. Amino acid sequence: CASSVVAGSYNEQFF.

The gene calls are TRBV12-3 or TRBV12-4 and TRBJ2-5; D possibly corresponds to TRBD1 (6 bases). CDR3 length equals 16 residues. Between the trimmed V and J ends, which lost 5 bases and 1 base, there was a span of 17 bases. The DNA of the CDR3 is TGTGCCAGCAGTCGACTTCAGGGGCCTCCCCAAGAGACCCAGTACTTC. Protein product: CASSRLQGPPQETQYF.

This clonotype was seen only a few times. The J gene is TRBJ2-1, the V gene TRBV12-3 or TRBV12-4; tentatively, D is TRBD2 (6 bases). The CDR3 has 13 residues. Deletions cut 11 bases from V and 3 bases from J, with 14 bases between. The CDR3 is CAVNLGGYNEQFF. Written as DNA, the CDR3 is TGTGCCGTCAACCTGGGGGGCTACAATGAGCAGTTCTTC.

V is TRBV10-3 and J is TRBJ2-3, with 8 bases aligning to TRBD1. The trim removed 6 bases at V and 2 bases at J, leaving 4 bases unmatched. Germline V lookup: CDR1 ENHRY, CDR2 SYGVKD. The length of the CDR3 is 14 residues. The CDR3 reads CAIRDRANTDTQYF. CDR3 nucleotide sequence: TGTGCCATCAGGGACAGGGCGAACACAGATACGCAGTATTTT.

With regard to this clonotype: The junction shows a germline mismatch at one end, possibly a read error. This chain uses TRBV6-1 with TRBJ2-3; a possible D gene is TRBD1 (8 bases). Germline-derived CDR1 and CDR2 are MNHNS and SASEGT. This CDR3 contains 13 residues. The CDR3 protein is CASSAEQGGYPDF. The CDR3 coding sequence is TGTGCCAGCAGCGCCGAACAGGGGGGGTACCCGGATTTT.